Listed here are 13 T cell receptor beta chains from one sample, sequenced in a study of T cell responses to AZD1222 COVID-19 vaccine. Generated by immunoSEQ multiplex PCR, the TCRdb table keeps only in-frame clones and is missing some. The repertoire holds 95,000 to 150,000 clones, with approximately 90% as singletons. The sample was peripheral blood, taken on day 0 of AZD1222 vaccination. These receptors came from an adult in good health.

This sequence joins TRBV4-1 and TRBJ1-4; tentatively, D is TRBD1 (6 bases). Trimming cost V 3 bases and J 4 bases, with 18 bases left between them. This CDR3 has 17 residues. CDR1 and CDR2 (germline): MGHRA, YSYEKL. The CDR3, as DNA: TGCGCCAGCAGCCATTCCCGGGATTGGACAGATAATGAAAAACTGTTTTTT. Protein: CASSHSRDWTDNEKLFF.

This chain connects TRBV24-1 to TRBJ2-1; D tentatively reads TRBD1 or TRBD2 (5 bases each). The CDR3 is 16 amino acids. V lost 3 bases, J lost 0 bases, and 11 bases lay in between. CDR1 is KGHDR and CDR2 is SFDVKD in the germline V gene. The DNA of the CDR3 is TGTGCCACCAGTGATGCCTCTGGGGGCTCCTACAATGAGCAGTTCTTC. Its translation is CATSDASGGSYNEQFF.

The CDR3: CASSLDGYNSPLHF. The CDR3 nucleotides read TGCGCCAGCAGCTTGGATGGGTATAATTCACCCCTCCACTTT. The gene calls are TRBV5-1 and TRBJ1-6; D remains unclear. Germline assignment: CDR1 SGHRS and CDR2 YFSETQ. Between the trimmed V and J ends, which lost 0 bases and 4 bases, there was a span of 5 bases. This CDR3 comprises 14 residues.

This rearrangement joins TRBV7-2 to TRBJ1-1; 9 bases are a match to TRBD1. Germline values: CDR1 SGHTA, CDR2 FQGNSA. Trimming took 6 bases from V and 7 from J; bases not matched to a gene: 9. The CDR3 spans 14 residues. Here the CDR3 reads CASSYGQGKGEAFF. CDR3 nucleotide sequence: TGTGCCAGCAGTTATGGACAGGGGAAGGGTGAAGCTTTCTTT.

The chain combines TRBV6-5 with TRBJ2-7; 10 bases align to TRBD1. The CDR3 consists of 14 residues. CDR1 MNHEY and CDR2 SVGAGI come from the germline V gene. V lost 11 bases to trimming and J lost 2 bases; unmatched junction nucleotides: 9. CDR3 DNA sequence: TGTGCCTGCGCAGACAGGGGGCTCCCCTACGAGCAGTACTTC. Protein sequence: CACADRGLPYEQYF.

The V call is TRBV27, the J call TRBJ1-1, with D perhaps matching TRBD1 (6 bases). The length of the CDR3 is 12 residues. Trimming left V 2 bases short and J 5 bases short, with 6 bases between. The germline V gene encodes CDR1 MNHEY and CDR2 SMNVEV (reference sequence). This CDR3 is CASSLQGTEAFF. DNA of the CDR3: TGTGCCAGCAGTTTACAGGGGACTGAAGCTTTCTTT.

The V gene is TRBV25-1, the J gene TRBJ2-5, with 8 bases matching TRBD2. This CDR3 is 15 amino acids long. Per the germline V gene, CDR1 is MGHDK and CDR2 is SYGVNS. The J segment lost 6 bases and the V segment lost 7 bases, leaving 13 bases of the junction unmatched. The CDR3 sequence is CASTGGAGVGKTQYF. The CDR3 coding sequence is TGTGCCAGCACCGGGGGAGCGGGGGTCGGGAAGACCCAGTACTTC.

The J gene is TRBJ1-1, the V gene TRBV10-2; D uncertain. Germline V CDR1 and CDR2: WSHSY, SAAADI. CDR3 length equals 13 residues. The V end was cut by 5 bases, the J end by 1 base, with 8 bases between. The CDR3 sequence: CASSPTTNTEAFF. The DNA for the CDR3 is TGCGCCAGCAGTCCGACAACGAACACTGAAGCTTTCTTT.

The V and J genes are TRBV6-5 and TRBJ2-5, with a possible D match to TRBD2 (5 bases). CDR1 is MNHEY, CDR2 SVGAGI, per germline. The V gene lost 0 bases and the J gene lost 5 bases, with 13 bases spanning the gap. CDR3 length equals 15 residues. CDR3 in amino acids: CASSYSEVFGETQYF. The CDR3 DNA reads as TGTGCCAGCAGTTACTCGGAGGTGTTCGGCGAGACCCAGTACTTC.

With regard to this clone: Within the sample, other DNA sequences also encode this same CDR3. The rearrangement links TRBV5-1 to TRBJ2-1; D may be TRBD2 (5 bases). V was cut by 0 bases and J by 0 bases, with 7 bases left in between. CDR1 SGHRS and CDR2 YFSETQ come from the germline V gene. The CDR3 covers 15 residues. The CDR3 is CASSLVGSSYNEQFF. The CDR3 coding sequence is TGCGCCAGCAGCTTGGTGGGGAGCTCCTACAATGAGCAGTTCTTC. The variable domain in full, with the rest retrieved from reference TRBV5-1 and TRBJ2-1, is KAGVTQTPRYLIKTRGQQVTLSCSPISGHRSVSWYQQTPGQGLQFLFEYFSETQRNKGNFPGRFSGRQFSNSRSEMNVSTLELGDSALYLCASSLVGSSYNEQFFGPGTRLTVL.

V is TRBV6-5 and J is TRBJ1-1; D call uncertain. CDR3 length: 12 amino acids. In germline, CDR1 is MNHEY, CDR2 SVGAGI. The germline V and J ends were trimmed by 7 bases and 7 bases, with 13 bases remaining between them. The CDR3 reads CASKSVAGEAFF. CDR3 in DNA: TGTGCCAGCAAAAGCGTAGCCGGTGAAGCTTTCTTT.

The genes are TRBV15 and TRBJ1-2; the match to TRBD1 covers 9 bases. The CDR3 extends over 17 amino acids. V trimming: 6 bases; J trimming: 4 bases; junction bases outside the gene matches: 15. In germline, CDR1 is LNHNV, CDR2 YYDKDF (reference sequence). The CDR3 nucleotides are TGTGCCACCAGGGACCCAACGCACGGGACAGGGTTCTATGGCTACACCTTC. This gives the protein CATRDPTHGTGFYGYTF.

The chain uses TRBV6-6 and TRBJ2-3; D not certain. There are 14 residues in the CDR3. The ends were cut back, 5 bases at V and 1 base at J, with 10 bases in the middle. CDR1 and CDR2 (germline): MNHNY, SVGAGI (reference sequence). CDR3 residues: CASSTIDRTDTQYF. As DNA, the CDR3 is TGTGCCAGCAGTACCATTGACCGCACAGATACGCAGTATTTT.